Sequencing of this T cell receptor (beta chain) was carried out in a study of response to subunit inactivated influenza vaccine. Notes on this clonotype: The antigen is unknown.

Deletions cut 4 bases from V and 1 base from J, with 13 bases between. The CDR3 has 15 residues. Germline V gives CDR1 SQVTM, CDR2 ANQGSEA. MiXCR was run by TCRdb on the RT-PCR reads, yielding one entry per CDR3 protein. The sample lists some 190,000 distinct CDR3 sequences, under 15% occurring once. Notes on the study in general: The authors suggested that every seasonal influenza vaccination recruits few new T cells.

The rearrangement joins TRBV29-1 to TRBJ2-2; maybe TRBD2 (5 bases). The clonotype originates from a man aged 45-65 years who received an inactivated influenza vaccine. This specimen was CD8+ T cells sorted from PBMCs, taken roughly 5 days after vaccination. The CDR3 spells CSVAMYGVNTGELFF. The CDR3 DNA sequence: TGCAGCGTTGCGATGTACGGGGTGAACACCGGGGAGCTGTTTTTT.